These 13 T cell receptor beta chains were all obtained from the same sample, sequenced in a study of blood T cell repertoires in COVID-19. Profiled with immunoSEQ multiplex PCR; TCRdb holds only in-frame clones, not every one. The sample yields 200,000 to 250,000 clones, around 88% seen once. Material for sequencing was peripheral blood. Every receptor here comes from a man aged 18 to 30 with active or convalescent COVID-19.

The chain recombines TRBV7-2 with TRBJ2-3, with a weak D call TRBD2 (7 bases). V lost 1 base, J lost 2 bases, and 16 bases lay in between. This CDR3 comprises 17 residues. In germline, CDR1 is SGHTA, CDR2 FQGNSA. The CDR3 loop reads CASSLGRGAGNTDTQYF. Here the CDR3 DNA reads TGTGCCAGCAGCTTAGGTCGGGGGGCGGGCAACACAGATACGCAGTATTTT.

The table lists this clone with a few counts. V is TRBV6-2 or TRBV6-3 and J is TRBJ1-2, with no clear D. V was shortened by 5 bases and J by 6 bases, with 16 bases between the two germline ends. CDR1 is MNHEY, CDR2 SVGEGT, per germline. This CDR3 has 14 amino acids. CDR3 amino acids: CASSGGVLSHGYTF. CDR3 nucleotides: TGTGCCAGCAGTGGCGGGGTTCTCTCGCATGGCTACACCTTC.

The rearrangement joins TRBV9 to TRBJ2-5, with 8 bases fitting TRBD2. The junction had 0 bases not matched to a gene; V was cut back by 0 bases and J by 2 bases. The CDR3 has 14 residues. Germline CDR1 is SGDLS and CDR2 is YYNGEE. The CDR3 DNA reads as TGTGCCAGCAGCGTAGTAGCGGGGCAAGAGACCCAGTACTTC. Amino acid sequence: CASSVVAGQETQYF.

The chain links TRBV4-3 to TRBJ2-2; D may be TRBD1 (6 bases). The V gene lost 0 bases and the J gene lost 1 base, with 12 bases spanning the gap. CDR1 is LGHNA, CDR2 YSLEER, per germline. CDR3 length equals 17 residues. The CDR3 DNA reads as TGCGCCAGCAGCCAAGACGGGACATCCGGGAACACCGGGGAGCTGTTTTTT. Amino acids: CASSQDGTSGNTGELFF.

Here the CDR3 DNA reads TGTGCCAGCAGCTTGGGCGCTAGCGTAGATGAGCAGTTCTTC. It specifies CASSLGASVDEQFF. This sequence joins TRBV5-6 and TRBJ2-1, with D maybe TRBD2 (6 bases). The CDR3 sequence is 14 residues long. The germline V gene has CDR1 SGHDT and CDR2 YYEEEE. Deletions cut 0 bases from V and 8 bases from J, with 12 bases between.

The chain joins TRBV19 to TRBJ2-1; D is perhaps TRBD1 (6 bases). The CDR3 is 17 amino acids. V was pared by 1 base and J by 5 bases, with 18 bases between. Germline CDR1 and CDR2: LNHDA and SQIVND (reference sequence). The CDR3 protein is CASSIGGWLDRHNEQFF. In DNA, the CDR3 is TGTGCCAGTAGTATAGGGGGGTGGTTGGACAGACACAATGAGCAGTTCTTC. Based on the CDR3 plus reference TRBV19 and TRBJ2-1, the full variable domain is DGGITQSPKYLFRKEGQNVTLSCEQNLNHDAMYWYRQDPGQGLRLIYYSQIVNDFQKGDIAEGYSVSREKKESFPLTVTSAQKNPTAFYLCASSIGGWLDRHNEQFFGPGTRLTVL.

The gene calls are TRBV4-3 and TRBJ1-4, with a possible D match to TRBD1 (5 bases). V was pared by 0 bases and J by 6 bases, with 11 bases between. The CDR3 has 15 residues. Germline CDR1 is LGHNA and CDR2 is YSLEER. The CDR3 spells CASSQDRGGDEKLFF. The CDR3 DNA reads as TGCGCCAGCAGCCAAGATCGCGGGGGGGATGAAAAACTGTTTTTT.

This clone was observed a single time. This chain uses TRBV2 with TRBJ1-1, with 8 bases lining up with TRBD1. CDR1 and CDR2 from the germline V gene are SNHLY and FYNNEI. This CDR3 contains 12 residues. Germline trimming cut 10 bases from V and 3 bases from J; bases unmatched to any gene: 4. CDR3 sequence: CATRGPYTEAFF. The CDR3 DNA reads as TGTGCCACCAGGGGGCCCTACACTGAAGCTTTCTTT. Filled out from reference TRBV2 and TRBJ1-1, the complete variable domain reads EPEVTQTPSHQVTQMGQEVILRCVPISNHLYFYWYRQILGQKVEFLVSFYNNEISEKSEIFDDQFSVERPDGSNFTLKIRSTKLEDSAMYFCATRGPYTEAFFGQGTRLTVV.

The chain employs TRBV4-1 and TRBJ2-7; 8 bases fit TRBD2. CDR1 is MGHRA and CDR2 is YSYEKL in the germline V gene. V shed 2 bases, J shed 0 bases, and the junction held 6 bases outside the gene matches. The CDR3 sequence is 16 residues long. CDR3 in amino acids: CASSQSATSVSYEQYF. CDR3 nucleotides: TGCGCCAGCAGCCAATCCGCGACTAGCGTCTCCTACGAGCAGTACTTC.

The chain has TRBV29-1 and TRBJ2-7; D is unclear. This CDR3 region has 12 residues. In germline, CDR1 is SQVTM, CDR2 ANQGSEA. The V gene lost 7 bases and the J gene lost 5 bases, with 15 bases spanning the gap. The CDR3, as DNA: TGCAGCGCGGCGAGTACGCCCAACGAGCAGTACTTC. Protein sequence: CSAASTPNEQYF.

This chain links TRBV7-9 with TRBJ2-5; 7 bases line up with TRBD2. This CDR3 spans 16 amino acids. CDR1 and CDR2 from the germline V gene are SEHNR and FQNEAQ (reference sequence). J was trimmed by 4 bases and V by 7 bases; bases with no gene match: 15. The DNA of the CDR3 is TGTGCCAGCACCTTCCCAGGACCTGGGGGGGGAGAGACCCAGTACTTC. Its protein is CASTFPGPGGGETQYF.

The chain couples TRBV29-1 to TRBJ2-5; 7 bases map to TRBD1. V lost 7 bases, J lost 5 bases, and 4 bases stayed unmatched. This CDR3 has 11 amino acids. Germline CDR1 SQVTM, CDR2 ANQGSEA. The CDR3 is CSATGVETQYF. As DNA, the CDR3 is TGCAGCGCAACAGGGGTGGAGACCCAGTACTTC.

This chain uses TRBV7-9 with TRBJ1-5; D gene unclear. Germline V lookup: CDR1 SEHNR, CDR2 FQNEAQ (reference sequence). The CDR3 sequence is 15 residues long. With 5 bases removed from V and 0 bases from J, the gap between germline ends came to 11 bases. CDR3 sequence (DNA): TGTGCCAGCAGCAATTCAGGAAATAGCAATCAGCCCCAGCATTTT. It specifies CASSNSGNSNQPQHF.